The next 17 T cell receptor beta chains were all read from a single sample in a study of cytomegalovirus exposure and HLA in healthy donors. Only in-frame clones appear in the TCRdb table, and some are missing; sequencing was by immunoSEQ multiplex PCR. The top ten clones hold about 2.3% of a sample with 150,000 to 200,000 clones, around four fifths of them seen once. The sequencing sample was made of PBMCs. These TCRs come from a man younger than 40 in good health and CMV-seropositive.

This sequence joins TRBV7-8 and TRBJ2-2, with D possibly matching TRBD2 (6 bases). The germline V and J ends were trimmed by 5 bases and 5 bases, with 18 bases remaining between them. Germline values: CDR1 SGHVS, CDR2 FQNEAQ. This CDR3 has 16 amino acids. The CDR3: CASSPRSRAGTGELFF. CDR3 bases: TGTGCCAGCAGCCCCCGAAGCAGAGCGGGTACCGGGGAGCTGTTTTTT.

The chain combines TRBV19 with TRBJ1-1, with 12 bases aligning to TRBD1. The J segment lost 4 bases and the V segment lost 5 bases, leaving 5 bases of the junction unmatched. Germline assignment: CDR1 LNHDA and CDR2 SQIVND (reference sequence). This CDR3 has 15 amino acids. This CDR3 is CASSAPGQGATEAFF. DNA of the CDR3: TGTGCCAGTAGTGCCCCGGGACAGGGGGCCACTGAAGCTTTCTTT. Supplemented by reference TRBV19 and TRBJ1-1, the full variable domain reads DGGITQSPKYLFRKEGQNVTLSCEQNLNHDAMYWYRQDPGQGLRLIYYSQIVNDFQKGDIAEGYSVSREKKESFPLTVTSAQKNPTAFYLCASSAPGQGATEAFFGQGTRLTVV.

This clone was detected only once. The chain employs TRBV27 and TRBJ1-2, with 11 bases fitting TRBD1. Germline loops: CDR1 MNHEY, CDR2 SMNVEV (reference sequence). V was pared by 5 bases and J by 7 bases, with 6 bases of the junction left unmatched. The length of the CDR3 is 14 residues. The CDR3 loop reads CASSPGQGVGGYTF. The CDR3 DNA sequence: TGTGCCAGCAGTCCGGGACAGGGGGTTGGTGGCTACACCTTC.

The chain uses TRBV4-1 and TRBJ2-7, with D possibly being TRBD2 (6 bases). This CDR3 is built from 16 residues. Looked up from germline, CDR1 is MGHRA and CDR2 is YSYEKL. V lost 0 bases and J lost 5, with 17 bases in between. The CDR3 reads CASSQDLGGAGHEQYF. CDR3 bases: TGCGCCAGCAGCCAAGATCTCGGCGGGGCAGGCCACGAGCAGTACTTC.

The CDR3 loop is CASSSPLSSYNEQFF. The DNA of the CDR3 is TGTGCCAGCAGTTCCCCTCTTAGCTCCTACAATGAGCAGTTCTTC. The chain carries TRBV6-5 and TRBJ2-1; no clear D. V lost 4 bases to trimming and J lost 0 bases, with 10 bases between them. The CDR3 has 15 amino acids. Germline CDR1 is MNHEY and CDR2 is SVGAGI.

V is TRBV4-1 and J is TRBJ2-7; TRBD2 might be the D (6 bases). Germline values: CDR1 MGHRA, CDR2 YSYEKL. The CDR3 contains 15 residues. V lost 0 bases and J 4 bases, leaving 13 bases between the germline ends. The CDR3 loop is CASSQEELAGYEQYF. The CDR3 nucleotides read TGCGCCAGCAGCCAAGAAGAACTAGCCGGATACGAGCAGTACTTC.

This CDR3 reads CASSLSAGGNNEQFF. The CDR3 nucleotides are TGTGCCAGCAGCTTGTCAGCGGGGGGCAACAATGAGCAGTTCTTC. The chain recombines TRBV7-9 with TRBJ2-1, with TRBD2 identical over 9 bases. The CDR3 extends over 15 amino acids. The germline V gene has CDR1 SEHNR and CDR2 FQNEAQ (reference sequence). The V gene end was trimmed by 3 bases and the J gene end by 5 bases; junction bases not matched to a gene: 5.

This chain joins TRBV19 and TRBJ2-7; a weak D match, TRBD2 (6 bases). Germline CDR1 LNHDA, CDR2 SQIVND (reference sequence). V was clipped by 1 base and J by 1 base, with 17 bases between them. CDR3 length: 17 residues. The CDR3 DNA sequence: TGTGCCAGTAGTATAGGGAGGCGGGGCCATCATTCCTACGAGCAGTACTTC. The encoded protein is CASSIGRRGHHSYEQYF.

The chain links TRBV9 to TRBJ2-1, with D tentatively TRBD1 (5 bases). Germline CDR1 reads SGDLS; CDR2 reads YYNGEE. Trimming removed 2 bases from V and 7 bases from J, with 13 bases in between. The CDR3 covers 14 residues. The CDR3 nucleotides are TGTGCCAGCAGCGTCTCCCCTGACAGAAATGAGCAGTTCTTC. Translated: CASSVSPDRNEQFF. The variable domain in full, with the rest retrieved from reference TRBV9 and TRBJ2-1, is DSGVTQTPKHLITATGQRVTLRCSPRSGDLSVYWYQQSLDQGLQFLIQYYNGEERAKGNILERFSAQQFPDLHSELNLSSLELGDSALYFCASSVSPDRNEQFFGPGTRLTVL.

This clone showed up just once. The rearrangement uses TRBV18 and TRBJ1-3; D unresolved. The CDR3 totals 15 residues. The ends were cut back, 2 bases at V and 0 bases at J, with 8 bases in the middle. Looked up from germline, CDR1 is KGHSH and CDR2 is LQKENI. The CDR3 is CASSPGGHSGNTIYF. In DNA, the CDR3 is TGTGCCAGCTCACCAGGAGGTCACTCTGGAAACACCATATATTTT.

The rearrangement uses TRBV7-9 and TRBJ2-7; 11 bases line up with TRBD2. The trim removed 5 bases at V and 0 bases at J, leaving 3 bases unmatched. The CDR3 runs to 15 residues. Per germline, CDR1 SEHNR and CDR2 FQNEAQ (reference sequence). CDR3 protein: CASSGGLAGSYEQYF. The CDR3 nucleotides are TGTGCCAGCAGCGGAGGACTAGCGGGCTCCTACGAGCAGTACTTC.

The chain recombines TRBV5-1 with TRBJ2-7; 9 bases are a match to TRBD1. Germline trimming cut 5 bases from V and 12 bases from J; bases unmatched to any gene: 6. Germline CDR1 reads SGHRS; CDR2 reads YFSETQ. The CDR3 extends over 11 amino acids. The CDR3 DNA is TGCGCCAGCAGTGAGGACAGGGGTTGGTACTTC. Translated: CASSEDRGWYF.

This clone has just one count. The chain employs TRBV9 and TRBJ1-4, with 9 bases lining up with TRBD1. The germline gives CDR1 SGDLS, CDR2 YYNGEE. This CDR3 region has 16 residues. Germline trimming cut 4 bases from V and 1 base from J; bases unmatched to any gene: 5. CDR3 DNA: TGTGCCAGCAGCTCAGGACAGGGGATAACTAATGAAAAACTGTTTTTT. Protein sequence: CASSSGQGITNEKLFF.

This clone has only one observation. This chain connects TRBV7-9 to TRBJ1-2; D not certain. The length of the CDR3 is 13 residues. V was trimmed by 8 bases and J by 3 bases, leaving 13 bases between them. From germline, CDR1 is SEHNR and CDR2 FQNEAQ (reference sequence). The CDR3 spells CASRSSGDYGYTF. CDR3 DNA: TGTGCCAGCCGGTCGTCCGGAGACTATGGCTACACCTTC.

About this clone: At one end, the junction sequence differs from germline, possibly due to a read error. The CDR3 loop is CASRDSNNEAFF. The CDR3 region has the DNA TGTGCCAGCAGAGACAGTAACAATGAAGCTTTCTTT. This sequence joins TRBV7-6 and TRBJ1-1; D might be TRBD1 (5 bases). The CDR3 sequence is 12 residues long. Germline CDR1 is SGHVS and CDR2 is FNYEAQ.

CDR3 amino acids: CASSLGGGKETQYF. CDR3 in DNA: TGTGCCAGCAGCTTAGGCGGGGGAAAAGAGACCCAGTACTTC. The chain carries TRBV7-6 and TRBJ2-5; 7 nucleotides match TRBD2. The J segment lost 3 bases and the V segment lost 1 base, leaving 2 bases of the junction unmatched. The V gene's germline CDR1 is SGHVS and CDR2 FNYEAQ. The CDR3 is 14 residues long.

The CDR3 spells CASSQDRTGTGQPQHF. CDR3 nucleotides: TGCGCCAGCAGCCAAGATCGGACAGGGACAGGTCAGCCCCAGCATTTT. V and J are TRBV4-3 and TRBJ1-5; 8 bases fit TRBD1. V lost 0 bases, J lost 6 bases, and 7 bases stayed unmatched. Looked up from germline, CDR1 is LGHNA and CDR2 is YSLEER. The CDR3 runs 16 residues.